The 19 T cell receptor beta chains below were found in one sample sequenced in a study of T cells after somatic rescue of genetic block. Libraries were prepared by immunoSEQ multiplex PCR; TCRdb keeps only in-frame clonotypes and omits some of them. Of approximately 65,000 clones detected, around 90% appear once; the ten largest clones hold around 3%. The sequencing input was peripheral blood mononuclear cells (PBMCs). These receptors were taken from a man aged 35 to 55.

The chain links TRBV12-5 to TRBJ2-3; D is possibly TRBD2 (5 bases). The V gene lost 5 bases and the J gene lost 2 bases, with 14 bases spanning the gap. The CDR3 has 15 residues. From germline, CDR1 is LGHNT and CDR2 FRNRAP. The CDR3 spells CASGRGSGYTDTQYF. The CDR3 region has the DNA TGTGCTAGTGGTAGAGGGTCGGGGTACACAGATACGCAGTATTTT.

In DNA, the CDR3 is TGCGCCAGCAGAAGCGGCGTTACCTACGAGCAGTACTTC. It codes for CASRSGVTYEQYF. The chain has TRBV5-1 and TRBJ2-7; TRBD2 is a possible D gene (5 bases). Trimming removed 5 bases from V and 2 bases from J, with 11 bases in between. Germline loops: CDR1 SGHRS, CDR2 YFSETQ. The CDR3 totals 13 residues.

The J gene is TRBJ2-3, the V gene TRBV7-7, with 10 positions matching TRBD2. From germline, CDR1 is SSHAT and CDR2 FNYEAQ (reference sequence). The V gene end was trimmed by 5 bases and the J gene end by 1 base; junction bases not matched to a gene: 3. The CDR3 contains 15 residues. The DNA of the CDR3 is TGTGCCAGCAGCATCGGGACTAGCGGCACAGATACGCAGTATTTT. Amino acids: CASSIGTSGTDTQYF.

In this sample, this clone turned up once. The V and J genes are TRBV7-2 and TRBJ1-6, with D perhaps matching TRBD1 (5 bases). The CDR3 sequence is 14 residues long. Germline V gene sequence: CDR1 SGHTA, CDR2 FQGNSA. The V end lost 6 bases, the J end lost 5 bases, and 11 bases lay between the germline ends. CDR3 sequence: CASRVGTDNSPLHF. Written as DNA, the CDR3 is TGTGCCAGCAGAGTAGGGACGGATAATTCACCCCTCCACTTT.

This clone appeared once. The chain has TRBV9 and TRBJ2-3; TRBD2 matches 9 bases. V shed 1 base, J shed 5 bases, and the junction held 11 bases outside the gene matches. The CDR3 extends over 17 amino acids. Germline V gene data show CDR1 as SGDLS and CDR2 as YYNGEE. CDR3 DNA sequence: TGTGCCAGCAGCGTACTCCCGGCTAGCGGGAAAGGAGATACGCAGTATTTT. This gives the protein CASSVLPASGKGDTQYF. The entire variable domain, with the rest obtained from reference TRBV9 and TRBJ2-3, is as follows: DSGVTQTPKHLITATGQRVTLRCSPRSGDLSVYWYQQSLDQGLQFLIQYYNGEERAKGNILERFSAQQFPDLHSELNLSSLELGDSALYFCASSVLPASGKGDTQYFGPGTRLTVL.

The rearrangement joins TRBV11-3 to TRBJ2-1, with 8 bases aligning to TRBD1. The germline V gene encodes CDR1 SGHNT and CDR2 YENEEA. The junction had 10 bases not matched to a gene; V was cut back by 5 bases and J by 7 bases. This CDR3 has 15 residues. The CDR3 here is CASSPRRTGFNEQFF. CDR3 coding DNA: TGTGCCAGCAGCCCCAGGCGGACAGGGTTTAATGAGCAGTTCTTC.

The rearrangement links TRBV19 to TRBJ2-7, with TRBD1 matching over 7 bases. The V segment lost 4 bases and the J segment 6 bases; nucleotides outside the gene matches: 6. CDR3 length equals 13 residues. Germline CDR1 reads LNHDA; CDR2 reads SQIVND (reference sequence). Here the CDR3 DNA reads TGTGCCAGTAGTACCGGGACAGTACGCGAGCAGTACTTC. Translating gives CASSTGTVREQYF.

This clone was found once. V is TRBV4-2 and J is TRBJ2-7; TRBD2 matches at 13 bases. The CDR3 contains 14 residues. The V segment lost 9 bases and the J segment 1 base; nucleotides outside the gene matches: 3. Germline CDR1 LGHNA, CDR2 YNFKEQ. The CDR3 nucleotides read TGTGCCAGTCGACTAGCGGGAGGATCCTACGAGCAGTACTTC. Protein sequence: CASRLAGGSYEQYF.

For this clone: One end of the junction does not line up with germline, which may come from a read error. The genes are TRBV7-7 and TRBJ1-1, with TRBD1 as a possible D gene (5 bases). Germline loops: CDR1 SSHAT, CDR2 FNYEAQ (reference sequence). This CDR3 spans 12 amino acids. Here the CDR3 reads CASSPMGAEAFF. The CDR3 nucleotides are TGTGCTAGCAGCCCCATGGGGGCTGAAGCTTTCTTT.

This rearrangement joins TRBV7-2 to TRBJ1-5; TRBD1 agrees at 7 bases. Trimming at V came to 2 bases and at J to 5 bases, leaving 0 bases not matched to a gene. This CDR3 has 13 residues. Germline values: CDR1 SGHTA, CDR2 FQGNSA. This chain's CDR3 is CASSLQGDQPQHF. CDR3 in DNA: TGTGCCAGCAGCTTACAGGGGGATCAGCCCCAGCATTTT.

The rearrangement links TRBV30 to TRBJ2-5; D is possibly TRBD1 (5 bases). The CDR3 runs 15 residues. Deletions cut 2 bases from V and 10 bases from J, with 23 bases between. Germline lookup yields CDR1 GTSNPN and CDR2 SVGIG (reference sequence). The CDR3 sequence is CAWSRTSPAGRDQYF. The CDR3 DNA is TGTGCCTGGAGTCGGACCTCCCCAGCAGGGCGTGACCAGTACTTC.

CDR3 in DNA: TGTGCCAGTAGTAGAACCCGGGCAGGGGGCGTGACCGGGGAGCTGTTTTTT. It specifies CASSRTRAGGVTGELFF. This rearrangement joins TRBV19 to TRBJ2-2; 8 bases map to TRBD1. Germline-derived CDR1 and CDR2 are LNHDA and SQIVND (reference sequence). The CDR3 has 17 residues. After removal of 4 bases from V and 5 bases from J, the junction contained 12 bases not matched to a gene.

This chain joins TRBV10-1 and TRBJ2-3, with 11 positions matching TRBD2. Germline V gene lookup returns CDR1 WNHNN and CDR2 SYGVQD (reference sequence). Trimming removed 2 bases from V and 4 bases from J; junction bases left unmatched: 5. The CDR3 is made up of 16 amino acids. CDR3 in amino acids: CASSEDSGGASDTQYF. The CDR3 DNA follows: TGCGCCAGCAGTGAGGATAGCGGGGGGGCCTCAGATACGCAGTATTTT.

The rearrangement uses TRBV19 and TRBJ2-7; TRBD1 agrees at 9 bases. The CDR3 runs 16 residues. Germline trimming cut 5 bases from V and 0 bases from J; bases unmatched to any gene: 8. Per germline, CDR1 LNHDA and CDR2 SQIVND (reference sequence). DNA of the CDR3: TGTGCCAGTAGTCCCCACCGGACAGGGGACTCCTACGAGCAGTACTTC. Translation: CASSPHRTGDSYEQYF.

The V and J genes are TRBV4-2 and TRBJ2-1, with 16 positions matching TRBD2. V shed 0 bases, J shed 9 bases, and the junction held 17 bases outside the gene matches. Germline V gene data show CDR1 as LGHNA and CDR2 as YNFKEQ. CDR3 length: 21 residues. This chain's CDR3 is CASSQDPPGTSGRAIRSEQFF. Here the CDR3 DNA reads TGTGCCAGCAGCCAAGATCCGCCAGGGACTAGCGGGAGGGCCATTCGGAGTGAGCAGTTCTTC.

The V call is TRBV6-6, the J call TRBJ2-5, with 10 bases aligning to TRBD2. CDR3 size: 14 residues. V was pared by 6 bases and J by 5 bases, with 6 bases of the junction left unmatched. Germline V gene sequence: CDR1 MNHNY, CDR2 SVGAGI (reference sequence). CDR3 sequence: CASSNLAGVETQYF. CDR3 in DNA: TGTGCCAGCAGCAATCTAGCGGGAGTGGAGACCCAGTACTTC.

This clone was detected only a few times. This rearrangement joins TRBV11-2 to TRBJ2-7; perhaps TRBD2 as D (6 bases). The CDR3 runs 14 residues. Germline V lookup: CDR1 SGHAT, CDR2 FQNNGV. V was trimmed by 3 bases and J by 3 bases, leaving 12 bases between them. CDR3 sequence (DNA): TGTGCCAGCAGCTTGGCGGGGACGATCTACGAGCAGTACTTC. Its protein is CASSLAGTIYEQYF.

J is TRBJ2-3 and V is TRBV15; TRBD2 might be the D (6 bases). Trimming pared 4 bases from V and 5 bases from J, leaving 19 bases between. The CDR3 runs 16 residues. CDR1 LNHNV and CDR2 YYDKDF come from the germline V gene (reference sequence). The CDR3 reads CATSTLGAGNVDTQYF. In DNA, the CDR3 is TGTGCCACCAGCACCCTCGGGGCGGGGAATGTAGATACGCAGTATTTT.

In DNA form, the CDR3 reads TGTGCCAGCAGCCTCCGGACGGGACCCACAGATACGCAGTATTTT. Protein sequence: CASSLRTGPTDTQYF. V usage is TRBV25-1 and J usage is TRBJ2-3, with D perhaps assigned TRBD1 or TRBD2 (5 bases each). The CDR3 consists of 15 residues. Trimming left V 6 bases short and J 2 bases short, with 15 bases between. The germline gives CDR1 MGHDK, CDR2 SYGVNS.